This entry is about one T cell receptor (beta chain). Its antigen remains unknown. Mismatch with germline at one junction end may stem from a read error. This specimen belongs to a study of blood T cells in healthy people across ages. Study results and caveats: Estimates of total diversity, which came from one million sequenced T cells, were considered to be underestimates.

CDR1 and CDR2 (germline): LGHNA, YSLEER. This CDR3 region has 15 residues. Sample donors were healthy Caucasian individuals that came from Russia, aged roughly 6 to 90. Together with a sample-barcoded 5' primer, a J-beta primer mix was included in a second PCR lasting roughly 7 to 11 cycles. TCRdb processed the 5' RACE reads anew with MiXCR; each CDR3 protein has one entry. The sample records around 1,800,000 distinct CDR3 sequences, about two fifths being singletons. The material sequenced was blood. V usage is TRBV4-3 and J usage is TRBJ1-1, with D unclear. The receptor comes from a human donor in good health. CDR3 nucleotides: TGCGCCGGCAGCCAAGTGCAGGTCATGAACACTGAAGCTTTCTTT. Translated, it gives CAGSQVQVMNTEAFF.